A selection of T cell receptor beta chains follows, all from one sample in a study of cytotoxic CD8 clonotypes in ibrutinib-treated CLL. Sequencing was performed with immunoSEQ multiplex PCR; in TCRdb, only in-frame clones are kept and a portion is missing. The sample lists approximately 84,000 clones; roughly 77% were seen once. Specimen: PBMCs, collected after 12 months of ibrutinib treatment. The receptors stem from a human donor with chronic lymphocytic leukemia. CDR3s leave out the opening cysteine and the closing phenylalanine or tryptophan. Some rows have no size entry. The others give once, few or many, or a class for an expanded clone.

J gene: TRBJ1-5
clone size: few
V gene: TRBV6-6
CDR3 protein: ASREGRGGNQPQH

J gene: TRBJ2-2
clone size: -
V gene: TRBV10-3
CDR3 protein: AIDPGVGTGELF

J gene: TRBJ2-3
clone size: -
V gene: TRBV5-1
CDR3 protein: ASGSSGRASPDTQY

J gene: TRBJ2-1
clone size: -
V gene: TRBV11-2
CDR3 protein: ASSFTRDLNEQF

J gene: TRBJ1-5
clone size: once
V gene: TRBV5-5
CDR3 protein: ASSLTASGNQPQH

J gene: TRBJ2-6
clone size: -
V gene: TRBV30
CDR3 protein: AWNPRGLGGANVLT

J gene: TRBJ2-5
clone size: once
V gene: TRBV7-9
CDR3 protein: ASSLGLAAYIQETQY

J gene: TRBJ1-1
clone size: -
V gene: TRBV6-6
CDR3 protein: ASRTRRGGRTEAF

J gene: TRBJ1-6
clone size: -
V gene: TRBV28
CDR3 protein: ASSLGWGRDLGNNSPLH

J gene: TRBJ2-1
clone size: -
V gene: TRBV7-2
CDR3 protein: ASRSSGYNEQF

J gene: TRBJ2-1
clone size: -
V gene: TRBV27
CDR3 protein: ASSWAAGGYNEQF

J gene: TRBJ2-7
clone size: -
V gene: TRBV14
CDR3 protein: ASSQTLAGGRSEQY

J gene: TRBJ1-1
clone size: -
V gene: TRBV19
CDR3 protein: ASSARVLGEAF

J gene: TRBJ1-2
clone size: -
V gene: TRBV7-9
CDR3 protein: ASSLGLSNYGYT

J gene: TRBJ1-1
clone size: -
V gene: TRBV12-5
CDR3 protein: ASGLGRGGARAEAF

J gene: TRBJ2-3
clone size: -
V gene: TRBV4-2
CDR3 protein: ASSQQTSGTDTQY

J gene: TRBJ2-6
clone size: -
V gene: TRBV28
CDR3 protein: ASSLTPGNVLT

J gene: TRBJ2-1
clone size: -
V gene: TRBV7-7
CDR3 protein: ASSLNIYNEQF

J gene: TRBJ2-5
clone size: -
V gene: TRBV29-1
CDR3 protein: SAERRGGLGETQY

J gene: TRBJ2-5
clone size: few
V gene: TRBV27
CDR3 protein: ASSGTGGYQETQY

J gene: TRBJ1-5
clone size: -
V gene: TRBV2
CDR3 protein: ATQGQANQPQH

J gene: TRBJ2-7
clone size: once
V gene: TRBV30
CDR3 protein: AWSGPVGYEQY

J gene: TRBJ2-7
clone size: -
V gene: TRBV5-1
CDR3 protein: ASSLGRGSYEQY

J gene: TRBJ2-5
clone size: once
V gene: TRBV29-1
CDR3 protein: SVFSFGLQETQY

J gene: TRBJ2-7
clone size: -
V gene: TRBV29-1
CDR3 protein: SVRAGTGAYEQY

J gene: TRBJ2-3
clone size: -
V gene: TRBV2
CDR3 protein: ASGTSGETSTDTQY

J gene: TRBJ2-5
clone size: -
V gene: TRBV30
CDR3 protein: AWSVAGETQY

J gene: TRBJ1-2
clone size: -
V gene: TRBV27
CDR3 protein: ASSPRSVKGYT

J gene: TRBJ2-5
clone size: few
V gene: TRBV28
CDR3 protein: ASSSGRGAAETQY

J gene: TRBJ1-2
clone size: -
V gene: TRBV4-3
CDR3 protein: ASSQERGAQARYGYT

J gene: TRBJ1-2
clone size: -
V gene: TRBV2
CDR3 protein: ASSEATKQN

J gene: TRBJ2-6
clone size: -
V gene: TRBV19
CDR3 protein: ASSDRGWPSGANVLT

J gene: TRBJ2-7
clone size: -
V gene: TRBV27
CDR3 protein: ATQGRGSYEQY

J gene: TRBJ2-3
clone size: -
V gene: TRBV5-4
CDR3 protein: ASSSGGGDTQY

J gene: TRBJ1-2
clone size: many
V gene: TRBV4-3
CDR3 protein: ASSQDPVPGGGGYT

J gene: TRBJ1-1
clone size: few
V gene: TRBV28
CDR3 protein: ASSPGTVNTEAF

J gene: TRBJ2-3
clone size: -
V gene: TRBV5-1
CDR3 protein: ASSFAPGDTQY